This T cell receptor (beta chain) was documented in a study of T cells in Graves' hyperthyroidism and ophthalmopathy. About the research overall: The authors collected peripheral blood at initial diagnosis, before any treatment.

Whole-study findings and limits: Most expanded thyroid clonotypes above 0.001 also appeared in blood.

TCR beta CDR3 region amplification was performed from RNA transcripts. The TCR CDR3 was amplified in a first-round RT-PCR using the HTBI primer set. TCRdb re-derived calls from the multiplex PCR reads in MiXCR, one entry per CDR3 protein. The sample comprises roughly 500,000 distinct CDR3 sequences, about 16% of which are singletons, and about 31% rests with the top ten. Ophthalmopathy patients had moderate-to-severe active disease, CAS ≥3, NOSPECS ≥4, and disease duration under 3 months. PBMCs were collected from an approximately 10 ml volume of fresh peripheral blood. Germline lookup yields CDR1 GTSNPN and CDR2 SVGIG (reference sequence). The CDR3 runs 13 residues. The ends were cut back, 1 base at V and 5 bases at J, with 8 bases in the middle. In this sample, this clonotype turned up many times. Its antigen is unidentified.

This TCR derives from a woman aged 30 to 39 with Graves' ophthalmopathy. The specimen was blood. This chain joins TRBV30 and TRBJ2-2, with D unresolved. In DNA form, the CDR3 reads TGTGCCTGGAGTGCTTACGGGACCGGGGAGCTGTTTTTT. Amino acid sequence: CAWSAYGTGELFF.